Shown below are 8 T cell receptor beta chains from a single sample sequenced in a study of blood T cell repertoires in COVID-19. The repertoire was sequenced with immunoSEQ multiplex PCR; TCRdb's copy has only in-frame clones and lacks some. Of fewer than 200,000 clones listed, around 82% are singletons. Sequencing was done on a sample of PBMCs or T cells enriched from blood (not recorded which). The source of these receptors is a woman aged 45-65 years in a cohort exposed to, infected with or recovered from COVID-19 (not recorded which).

The chain has TRBV29-1 and TRBJ2-1; 8 positions agree with TRBD2. J lost 9 bases, V lost 4 bases, and 8 bases had no gene match. CDR3 size: 13 residues. Germline V gene sequence: CDR1 SQVTM, CDR2 ANQGSEA. The CDR3 loop is CSVGTSGSGEQFF. The CDR3 nucleotides read TGCAGCGTTGGAACTAGCGGCTCGGGTGAGCAGTTCTTC.

In its sample, this clone was seen a few times. The rearrangement links TRBV28 to TRBJ2-5; 12 positions agree with TRBD1. Germline lookup yields CDR1 MDHEN and CDR2 SYDVKM. The CDR3 has 17 residues. Trimming at V came to 6 bases and at J to 3 bases, leaving 11 bases not matched to a gene. Written as DNA, the CDR3 is TGTGCCAGCAGCCGGTACTCGGGACAGGGGGCGGAAGAGACCCAGTACTTC. The encoded protein is CASSRYSGQGAEETQYF.

The V gene is TRBV19, the J gene TRBJ2-1; 7 nucleotides match TRBD2. V lost 3 bases and J lost 5; bases outside the gene matches: 4. There are 14 residues in the CDR3. Germline-derived CDR1 and CDR2 are LNHDA and SQIVND (reference sequence). Here the CDR3 reads CASSIGEGNNEQFF. The CDR3 coding sequence is TGTGCCAGTAGTATTGGGGAGGGGAACAATGAGCAGTTCTTC.

This chain connects TRBV28 to TRBJ2-3, with a tentative D call TRBD2 (6 bases). Germline assignment: CDR1 MDHEN and CDR2 SYDVKM. V shed 5 bases and J shed 1 base, with 16 bases lying between them. The CDR3 length is 16 residues. CDR3 protein: CASSSPGSGGTDTQYF. CDR3 in DNA: TGTGCCAGCAGTAGCCCTGGTAGCGGAGGCACAGATACGCAGTATTTT.

This chain links TRBV6-5 with TRBJ2-3, with TRBD2 identical over 11 bases. Losses at the gene ends were 5 bases for V and 4 bases for J; bases not matched to a gene: 5. The CDR3 is 15 amino acids. Germline CDR1 reads MNHEY; CDR2 reads SVGAGI. In DNA, the CDR3 is TGTGCCAGCAGTACTAGCGGGAGAGGGGCAGATACGCAGTATTTT. It is translated as CASSTSGRGADTQYF.

V usage is TRBV3-1 (or the pseudogene TRBV3-2) and J usage is TRBJ2-1, with 10 bases identical to TRBD2. Trimming cost V 6 bases and J 5 bases; bases outside gene matches: 7. This CDR3 has 15 residues. From germline, CDR1 is LGHDT and CDR2 YNNKEL (reference sequence). CDR3 protein: CASRPSGSPNNEQFF. The CDR3 nucleotides read TGTGCCAGCAGACCTAGCGGGAGCCCTAACAATGAGCAGTTCTTC.

The chain carries TRBV3-1 (or the pseudogene TRBV3-2) and TRBJ2-7; the match to TRBD1 covers 7 bases. V shed 0 bases and J 5 bases; nucleotides not matched to a gene: 13. This CDR3 has 17 residues. Germline CDR1 is LGHDT and CDR2 is YNNKEL (reference sequence). As DNA, the CDR3 is TGTGCCAGCAGCCAAGATTCATGGGCAGGGGGAAACGACGAGCAGTACTTC. It encodes CASSQDSWAGGNDEQYF.

CDR3 protein: CASSQGRGTEAFF. In DNA, the CDR3 is TGTGCCAGCAGCCAAGGGAGGGGTACTGAAGCTTTCTTT. V and J are TRBV3-1 (or the pseudogene TRBV3-2) and TRBJ1-1, with D tentatively TRBD1 (5 bases). This CDR3 has 13 amino acids. Trimming left V 1 base short and J 5 bases short, with 8 bases between. Germline V lookup: CDR1 LGHDT, CDR2 YNNKEL (reference sequence).